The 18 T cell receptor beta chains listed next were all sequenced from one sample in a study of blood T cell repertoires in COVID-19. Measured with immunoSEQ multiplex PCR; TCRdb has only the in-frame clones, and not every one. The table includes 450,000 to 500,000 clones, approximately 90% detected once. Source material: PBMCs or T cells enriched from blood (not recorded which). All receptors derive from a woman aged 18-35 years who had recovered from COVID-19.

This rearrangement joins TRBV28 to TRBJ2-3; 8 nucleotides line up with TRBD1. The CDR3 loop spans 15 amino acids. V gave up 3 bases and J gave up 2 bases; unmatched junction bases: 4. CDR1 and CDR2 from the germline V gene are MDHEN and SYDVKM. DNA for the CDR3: TGTGCCAGCAGTTTTAGACAGGGGTTCACAGATACGCAGTATTTT. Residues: CASSFRQGFTDTQYF.

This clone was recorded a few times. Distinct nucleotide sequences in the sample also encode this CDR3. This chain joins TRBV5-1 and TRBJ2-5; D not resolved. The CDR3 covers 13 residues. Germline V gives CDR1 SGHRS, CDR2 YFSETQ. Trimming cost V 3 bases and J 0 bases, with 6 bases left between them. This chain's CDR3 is CASSSLYQETQYF. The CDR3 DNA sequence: TGCGCCAGCAGCTCCCTGTACCAAGAGACCCAGTACTTC. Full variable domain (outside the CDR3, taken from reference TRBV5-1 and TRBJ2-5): KAGVTQTPRYLIKTRGQQVTLSCSPISGHRSVSWYQQTPGQGLQFLFEYFSETQRNKGNFPGRFSGRQFSNSRSEMNVSTLELGDSALYLCASSSLYQETQYFGPGTRLLVL.

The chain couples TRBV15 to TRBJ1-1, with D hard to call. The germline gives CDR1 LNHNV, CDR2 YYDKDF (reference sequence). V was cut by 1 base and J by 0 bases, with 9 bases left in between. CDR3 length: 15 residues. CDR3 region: CATSRVGGVNTEAFF. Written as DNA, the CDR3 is TGTGCCACCAGCAGAGTCGGCGGGGTGAACACTGAAGCTTTCTTT.

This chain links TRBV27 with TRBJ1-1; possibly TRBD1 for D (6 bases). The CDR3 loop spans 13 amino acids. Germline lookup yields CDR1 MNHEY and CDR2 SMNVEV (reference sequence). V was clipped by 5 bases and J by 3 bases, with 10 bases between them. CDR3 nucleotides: TGTGCCAGCAGTCTGGGGGCTTACACTGAAGCTTTCTTT. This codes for CASSLGAYTEAFF.

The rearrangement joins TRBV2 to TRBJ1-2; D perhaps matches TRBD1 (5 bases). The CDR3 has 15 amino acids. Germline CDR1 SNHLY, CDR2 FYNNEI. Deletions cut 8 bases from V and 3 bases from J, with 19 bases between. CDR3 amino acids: CASSFAGVRDYGYTF. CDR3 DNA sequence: TGTGCCAGCTCGTTCGCGGGGGTCAGGGACTATGGCTACACCTTC.

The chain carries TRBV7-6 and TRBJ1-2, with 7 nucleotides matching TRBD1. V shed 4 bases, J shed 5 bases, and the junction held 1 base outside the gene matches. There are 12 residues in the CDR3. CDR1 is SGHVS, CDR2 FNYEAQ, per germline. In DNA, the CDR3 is TGTGCCAGCAGCTCACAGGGGTATGGCTACACCTTC. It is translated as CASSSQGYGYTF.

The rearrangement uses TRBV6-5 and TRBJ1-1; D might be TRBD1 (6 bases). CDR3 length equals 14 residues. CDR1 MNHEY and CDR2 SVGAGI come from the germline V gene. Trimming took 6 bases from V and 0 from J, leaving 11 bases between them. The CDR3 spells CASRRTAMNTEAFF. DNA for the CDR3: TGTGCCAGCAGGAGGACAGCCATGAACACTGAAGCTTTCTTT.

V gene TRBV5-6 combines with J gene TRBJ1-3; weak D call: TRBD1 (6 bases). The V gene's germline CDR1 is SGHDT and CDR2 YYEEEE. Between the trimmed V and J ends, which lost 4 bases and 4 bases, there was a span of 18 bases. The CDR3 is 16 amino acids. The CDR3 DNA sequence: TGTGCCAGCAGCCTGTTGGGGGACATCTTAGGAAACACCATATATTTT. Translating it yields CASSLLGDILGNTIYF.

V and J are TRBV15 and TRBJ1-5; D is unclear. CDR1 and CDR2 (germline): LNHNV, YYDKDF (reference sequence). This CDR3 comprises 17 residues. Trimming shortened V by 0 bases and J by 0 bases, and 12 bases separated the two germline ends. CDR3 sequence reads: CATSRDPGGDSNQPQHF. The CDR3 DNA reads TGTGCCACCAGCAGAGATCCAGGAGGCGATAGCAATCAGCCCCAGCATTTT.

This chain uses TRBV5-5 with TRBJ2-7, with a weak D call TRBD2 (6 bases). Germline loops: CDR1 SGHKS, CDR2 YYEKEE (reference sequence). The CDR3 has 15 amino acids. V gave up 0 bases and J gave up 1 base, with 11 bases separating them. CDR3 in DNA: TGTGCCAGCAGCTTGGTCCCGGGGGAATCCTACGAGCAGTACTTC. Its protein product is CASSLVPGESYEQYF.

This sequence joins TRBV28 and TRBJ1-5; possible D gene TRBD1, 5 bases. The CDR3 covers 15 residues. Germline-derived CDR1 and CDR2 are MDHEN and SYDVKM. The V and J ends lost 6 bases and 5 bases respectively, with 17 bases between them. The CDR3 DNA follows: TGTGCCAGCAGGGTCCGGGTAAGGGGCGATCAGCCCCAGCATTTT. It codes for CASRVRVRGDQPQHF.

Here the CDR3 reads CASSAPLAGATDTQYF. The CDR3 DNA reads TGTGCCAGCAGTGCCCCCCTAGCGGGGGCCACAGATACGCAGTATTTT. This sequence joins TRBV2 and TRBJ2-3, with 10 bases fitting TRBD2. In germline, CDR1 is SNHLY, CDR2 FYNNEI. The CDR3 has 16 amino acids. The J segment lost 2 bases and the V segment lost 4 bases, leaving 6 bases of the junction unmatched.

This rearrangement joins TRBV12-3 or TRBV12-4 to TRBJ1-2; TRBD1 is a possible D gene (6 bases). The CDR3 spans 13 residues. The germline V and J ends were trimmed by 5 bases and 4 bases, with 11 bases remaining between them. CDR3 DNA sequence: TGTGCCAGCAGTGAACAGGGTGGCTATGGCTACACCTTC. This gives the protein CASSEQGGYGYTF.

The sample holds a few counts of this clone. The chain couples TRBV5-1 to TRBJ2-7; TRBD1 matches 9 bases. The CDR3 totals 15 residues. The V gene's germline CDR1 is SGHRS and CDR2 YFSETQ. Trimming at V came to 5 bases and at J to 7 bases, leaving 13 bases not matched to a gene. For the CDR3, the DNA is TGCGCCAGCAGGCGTCGGACAGGGGAATTCCGTGAGCAGTACTTC. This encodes CASRRRTGEFREQYF.

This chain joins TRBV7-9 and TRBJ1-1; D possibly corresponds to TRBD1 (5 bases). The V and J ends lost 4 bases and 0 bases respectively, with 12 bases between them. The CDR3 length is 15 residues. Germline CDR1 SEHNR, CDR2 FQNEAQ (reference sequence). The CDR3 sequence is CASSSLTDLNTEAFF. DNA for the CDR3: TGTGCCAGCAGCTCTCTGACAGACTTGAACACTGAAGCTTTCTTT.

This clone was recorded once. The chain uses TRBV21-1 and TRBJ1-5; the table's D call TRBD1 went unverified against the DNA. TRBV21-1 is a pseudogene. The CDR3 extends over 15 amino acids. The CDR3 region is CASSSQGWDNQPQHF. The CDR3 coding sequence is TGTGCCAGCAGCTCACAGGGGTGGGACAATCAGCCCCAGCATTTT.

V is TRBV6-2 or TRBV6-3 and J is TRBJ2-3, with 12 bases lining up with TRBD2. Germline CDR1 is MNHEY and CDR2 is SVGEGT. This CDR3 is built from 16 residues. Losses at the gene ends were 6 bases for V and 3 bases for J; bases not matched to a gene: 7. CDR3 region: CASSLGLAGRTDTQYF. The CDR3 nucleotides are TGTGCCAGCAGCCTAGGACTAGCGGGGAGGACAGATACGCAGTATTTT.

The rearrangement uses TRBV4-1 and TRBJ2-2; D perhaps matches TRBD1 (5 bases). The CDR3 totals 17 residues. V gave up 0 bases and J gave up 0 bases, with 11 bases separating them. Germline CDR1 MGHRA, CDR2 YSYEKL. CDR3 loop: CASSQDNQGSNTGELFF. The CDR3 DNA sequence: TGCGCCAGCAGCCAAGATAACCAGGGCTCGAACACCGGGGAGCTGTTTTTT.